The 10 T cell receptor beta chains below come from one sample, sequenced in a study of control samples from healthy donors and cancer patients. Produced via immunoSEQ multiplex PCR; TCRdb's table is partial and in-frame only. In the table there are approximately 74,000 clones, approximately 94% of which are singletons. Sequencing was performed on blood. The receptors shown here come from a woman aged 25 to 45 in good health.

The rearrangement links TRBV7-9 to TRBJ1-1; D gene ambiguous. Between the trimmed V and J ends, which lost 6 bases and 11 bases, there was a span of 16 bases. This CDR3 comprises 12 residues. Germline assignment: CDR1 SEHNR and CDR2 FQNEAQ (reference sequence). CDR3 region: CASSPGSGEAFF. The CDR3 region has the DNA TGTGCCAGCAGTCCGGGATCCGGGGAGGCTTTCTTT.

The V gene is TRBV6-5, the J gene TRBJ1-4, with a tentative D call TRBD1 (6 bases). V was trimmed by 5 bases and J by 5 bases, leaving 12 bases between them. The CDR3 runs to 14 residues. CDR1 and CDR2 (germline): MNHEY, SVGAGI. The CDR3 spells CASSRGQPNEKLFF. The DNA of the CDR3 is TGTGCCAGCAGTCGAGGACAGCCGAATGAAAAACTGTTTTTT.

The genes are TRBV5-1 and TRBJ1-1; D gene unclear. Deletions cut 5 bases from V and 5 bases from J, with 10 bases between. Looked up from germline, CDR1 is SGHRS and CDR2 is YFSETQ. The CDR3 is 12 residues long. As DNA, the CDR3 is TGCGCCAGCAGTGAAACGGGTACTGAAGCTTTCTTT. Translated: CASSETGTEAFF.

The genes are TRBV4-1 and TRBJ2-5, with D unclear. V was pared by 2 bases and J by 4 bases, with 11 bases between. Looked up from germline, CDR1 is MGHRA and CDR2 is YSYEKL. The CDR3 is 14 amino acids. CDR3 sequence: CASSQLGARETQYF. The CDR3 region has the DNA TGCGCCAGCAGCCAACTCGGCGCCAGAGAGACCCAGTACTTC.

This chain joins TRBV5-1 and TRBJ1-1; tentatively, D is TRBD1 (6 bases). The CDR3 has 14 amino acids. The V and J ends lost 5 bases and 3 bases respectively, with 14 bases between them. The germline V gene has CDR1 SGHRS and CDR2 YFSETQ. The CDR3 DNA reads TGCGCCAGCAGAAGACAGGATCTTGACACTGAAGCTTTCTTT. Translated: CASRRQDLDTEAFF.

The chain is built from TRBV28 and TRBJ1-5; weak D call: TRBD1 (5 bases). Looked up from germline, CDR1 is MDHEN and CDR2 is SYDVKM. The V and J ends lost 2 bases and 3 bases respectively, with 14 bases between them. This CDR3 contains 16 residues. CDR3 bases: TGTGCCAGCAGTTTAGCAAGGGGCGGTCACAATCAGCCCCAGCATTTT. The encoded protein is CASSLARGGHNQPQHF.

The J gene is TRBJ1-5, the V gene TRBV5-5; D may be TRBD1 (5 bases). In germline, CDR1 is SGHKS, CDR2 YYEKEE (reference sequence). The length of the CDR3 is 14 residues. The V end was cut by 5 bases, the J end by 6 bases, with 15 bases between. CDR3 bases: TGTGCCAGCAGTCCGGAGGGGCGCGTTCAGCCCCAGCATTTT. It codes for CASSPEGRVQPQHF. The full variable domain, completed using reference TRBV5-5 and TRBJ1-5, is DAGVTQSPTHLIKTRGQQVTLRCSPISGHKSVSWYQQVLGQGPQFIFQYYEKEERGRGNFPDRFSARQFPNYSSELNVNALLLGDSALYLCASSPEGRVQPQHFGDGTRLSIL.

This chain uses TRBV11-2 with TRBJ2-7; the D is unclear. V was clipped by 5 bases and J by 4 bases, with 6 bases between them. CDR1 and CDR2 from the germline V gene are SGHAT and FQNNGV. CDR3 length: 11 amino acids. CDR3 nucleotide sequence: TGTGCCAGCAGCAACTTTTACGAGCAGTACGTC. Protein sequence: CASSNFYEQYV.

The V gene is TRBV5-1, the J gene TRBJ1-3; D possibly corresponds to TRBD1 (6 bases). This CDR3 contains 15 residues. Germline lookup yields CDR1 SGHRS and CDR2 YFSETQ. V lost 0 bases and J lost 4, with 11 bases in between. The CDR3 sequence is CASSLGTGNGNTIYF. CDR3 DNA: TGCGCCAGCAGCTTGGGAACAGGGAACGGAAACACCATATATTTT.

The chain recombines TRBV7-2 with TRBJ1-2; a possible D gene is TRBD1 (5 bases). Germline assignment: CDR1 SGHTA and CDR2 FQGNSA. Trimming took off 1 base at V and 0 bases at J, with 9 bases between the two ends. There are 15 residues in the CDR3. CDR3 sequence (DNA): TGTGCCAGCAGCTTAGGGACAATAGCTAACTATGGCTACACCTTC. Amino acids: CASSLGTIANYGYTF.